The present entry profiles one T cell receptor (beta chain) with its context. Its antigen is not known. The CDR3 runs to 11 residues. The germline V and J ends were trimmed by 6 bases and 4 bases, with 9 bases remaining between them. Germline V gene sequence: CDR1 DFQATT, CDR2 SNEGSKA (reference sequence). This sample was taken from a study of monozygotic twins with cystic fibrosis. Study results and caveats: Monozygotic CF twins shared more identical nucleotide clonotypes than unrelated patients. No link emerged between shared CDR3 counts and age, concordance or severity. J usage was most co-twin-similar in 8 of 16 pairs, V in 13.

Sequencing was performed with immunoSEQ multiplex PCR; in TCRdb, only in-frame clones are kept and a portion is missing. Among approximately 25,000 clones, 80% to 95% were seen once, and the ten largest hold roughly 0.3%. The chain carries TRBV20-1 and TRBJ1-2, with no clear D. This TCR came from a girl aged 2 to 10 with cystic fibrosis. The sequenced sample was blood. The CDR3, as DNA: TGCAGTGCGCGACATAGCTATGGCTACACCTTC. Its translation: CSARHSYGYTF.